These 6 T cell receptor beta chains were sequenced from one sample in a study of cytomegalovirus exposure and HLA in healthy donors. With 60 Vbeta and 13 Jbeta primers, the PCR was carried out. Clones were sequenced by immunoSEQ multiplex PCR, and TCRdb holds only the in-frame ones, with some missing. The repertoire holds about 180,000 clones, around 80% seen once, with under 0.9% in the top ten. Sequences were obtained from PBMCs. These receptors were obtained from a woman aged 40 to 50 in good health and CMV-seronegative.

A word on this clone: An end of the junction does not agree with germline; a read error may underlie this. This chain links TRBV7-9 with TRBJ2-7, with a tentative D call TRBD1 (7 bases). This CDR3 is 12 amino acids long. Germline assignment: CDR1 SEHNR and CDR2 FQNEAQ (reference sequence). CDR3 sequence (DNA): TGTTCCAGCAGGGGGACTGATTACGAGCAGTACTTC. This encodes CSSRGTDYEQYF.

The CDR3 nucleotides are TGTGCCAGCAGCTCTGGGGGGACAGGGGGCCTTAGATCGTCCTACGAGCAGTACTTC. Its protein is CASSSGGTGGLRSSYEQYF. The chain uses TRBV5-5 and TRBJ2-7; 12 nucleotides match TRBD1. The CDR3 is 19 amino acids. The germline gives CDR1 SGHKS, CDR2 YYEKEE (reference sequence). Unmatched junction bases numbered 14, after V lost 3 bases and J lost 1 base.

The chain has TRBV2 and TRBJ2-7, with D possibly being TRBD1 (6 bases). The CDR3 spans 13 residues. CDR1 and CDR2 (germline): SNHLY, FYNNEI. Trimming pared 7 bases from V and 0 bases from J, leaving 10 bases between. The CDR3 DNA sequence: TGTGCCAGCATTATGGACAGCTCCTACGAGCAGTACTTC. Protein product: CASIMDSSYEQYF.

V gene TRBV9 combines with J gene TRBJ2-5; TRBD1 matches 8 bases. CDR1 SGDLS and CDR2 YYNGEE come from the germline V gene. The CDR3 is 14 residues long. The trim removed 2 bases at V and 5 bases at J, leaving 5 bases unmatched. CDR3 nucleotides: TGTGCCAGCAGCGTGACAGGGGTTGGCGAGACCCAGTACTTC. Its protein is CASSVTGVGETQYF.

V gene TRBV27 combines with J gene TRBJ2-1, with 10 bases lining up with TRBD1. Germline CDR1 reads MNHEY; CDR2 reads SMNVEV (reference sequence). Trimming at V came to 4 bases and at J to 9 bases, leaving 12 bases not matched to a gene. The CDR3 contains 16 residues. The DNA for the CDR3 is TGTGCCAGCAGTTCACGGGACAGGGGTCCCCTAGTTGAGCAGTTCTTC. Its protein is CASSSRDRGPLVEQFF.

This clone occurred a few times. This chain joins TRBV5-5 and TRBJ2-7; TRBD2 aligns across 7 bases. Germline CDR1 is SGHKS and CDR2 is YYEKEE (reference sequence). This CDR3 spans 13 amino acids. V trimming: 6 bases; J trimming: 3 bases; junction bases outside the gene matches: 6. In DNA, the CDR3 is TGTGCCAGCACCCTGACGGGGGGCTACGAGCAGTACTTC. Residues: CASTLTGGYEQYF.